These T cell receptor beta chains were read from a single sample in a study of shared clonotypes between healthy human individuals. Some clones are missing from TCRdb's copy, which holds only in-frame ones; the method was immunoSEQ multiplex PCR. The sample includes around 690,000 clones, roughly 91% seen only once; the top ten take about 33%. The sequenced sample consisted of memory CD8+ T cells from PBMCs. All receptors derive from a man between 18 and 29 years old in good health. Some clones in this sample may be carry-over from other donors' samples. Both conserved end residues are part of each CDR3. The D gene is left open where the match is weak. The size of a clone is reported for some rows only, either as once, few or many, or as a class for expanded clones.

-,TRBV28,-,TRBJ1-3,CASWDSGNTIYF,TGTGCCAGTTGGGACTCTGGAAACACCATATATTTT
-,TRBV13,-,TRBJ2-5,CASSLGRGVETQYF,TGTGCCAGCAGCTTAGGGAGGGGGGTAGAGACCCAGTACTTC
-,TRBV11-2,once,TRBJ2-7,CASSLGAPHEQYF,TGTGCCAGCAGCTTAGGTGCCCCGCACGAGCAGTACTTC
-,TRBV28,-,TRBJ2-7,CASRPTAVNSYEQYF,TGTGCCAGCAGACCCACGGCAGTTAACTCCTACGAGCAGTACTTC
TRBD2,TRBV28,-,TRBJ2-7,CASSFSAGGAFEQYF,TGTGCCAGCAGTTTTTCGGCGGGGGGCGCGTTCGAGCAGTACTTC
TRBD2,TRBV7-8,-,TRBJ2-2,CASSLARGTSGMTGELFF,TGTGCCAGCAGCTTAGCTCGAGGGACTAGCGGGATGACCGGGGAGCTGTTTTTT
-,TRBV5-4,-,TRBJ2-2,CASSLGGTGELFF,TGTGCCAGCAGCTTGGGGGGCACCGGGGAGCTGTTTTTT
TRBD2,TRBV6-5,-,TRBJ2-1,CASSTTGTRRGEQFF,TGTGCCAGCAGCACAACCGGGACTAGAAGGGGTGAGCAGTTCTTC
-,TRBV4-3,-,TRBJ2-3,CASSSYGRDTQYF,TGCGCCAGCAGCTCGTACGGGCGGGATACGCAGTATTTT
TRBD1,TRBV6-1,-,TRBJ1-2,CASSARRDRDYGYTF,TGTGCCAGCAGCGCTAGGAGGGACAGGGACTATGGCTACACCTTC
-,TRBV5-8,-,TRBJ1-4,CASAGAGDPTNEKLFF,TGTGCCAGCGCTGGGGCGGGGGACCCAACTAATGAAAAACTGTTTTTT
TRBD2,TRBV27,-,TRBJ2-1,CASSSGLAGVGEQFF,TGTGCCAGCAGTTCGGGACTAGCGGGAGTAGGGGAGCAGTTCTTC
-,TRBV4-1,-,TRBJ2-3,CASSQGRDKDTQYF,TGCGCCAGCAGCCAGGGGCGGGATAAAGATACGCAGTATTTT
-,TRBV7-8,-,TRBJ2-3,CASSLVVHGAWTDTQYF,TGTGCCAGCAGCTTAGTGGTTCACGGGGCGTGGACAGATACGCAGTATTTT
-,TRBV9,-,TRBJ2-7,CASSVEDSVYEQYF,TGTGCCAGCAGCGTAGAGGATTCCGTATACGAGCAGTACTTC
-,TRBV25-1,-,TRBJ2-3,CASSGGGLDFQYF,TGTGCCAGCAGTGGGGGGGGCCTGGACTTTCAGTATTTT
TRBD2,TRBV6-1,-,TRBJ2-2,CASSGLARELFF,TGTGCCAGCAGCGGACTAGCCCGGGAGCTGTTTTTT
-,TRBV20-1,once,TRBJ2-1,CNPSSYNEQFF,TGCAACCCTAGCTCCTACAATGAGCAGTTCTTC
-,TRBV27,-,TRBJ1-5,CASRSTGYNQPQHF,TGTGCCAGCAGATCAACAGGGTACAATCAGCCCCAGCATTTT
-,TRBV4-1,-,TRBJ2-2,CASSMSGGANTGELFF,TGCGCCAGCAGTATGAGCGGCGGGGCCAACACCGGGGAGCTGTTTTTT
-,TRBV4-1,-,TRBJ2-7,CASSHQGREQYF,TGCGCCAGCAGCCACCAGGGGAGGGAGCAGTACTTC
TRBD1,TRBV6-6,-,TRBJ1-2,CASSYPGDRRGGYTF,TGTGCCAGCAGTTACCCAGGGGACAGAAGGGGTGGCTACACCTTC
TRBD2,TRBV9,once,TRBJ2-3,CASSVVAGGMGDTQYF,TGTGCCAGCAGCGTAGTGGCGGGAGGGATGGGAGATACGCAGTATTTT
-,TRBV6-5,-,TRBJ2-1,CASSYSWDSSNEQFF,TGTGCCAGCAGTTACTCGTGGGACTCCTCCAATGAGCAGTTCTTC
-,TRBV19,-,TRBJ2-5,CASSIFPFQETQYF,TGTGCCAGTAGCATTTTTCCTTTTCAAGAGACCCAGTACTTC
-,TRBV2,-,TRBJ2-4,CASSEGVAVKNIQYF,TGTGCCAGCAGTGAAGGGGTAGCAGTTAAAAACATTCAGTACTTC
-,TRBV19,-,TRBJ2-1,CATVPGAEGNEQFF,TGTGCCACCGTCCCGGGGGCTGAGGGCAATGAGCAGTTCTTC
-,TRBV29-1,-,TRBJ2-1,CSAESYGSSYNEQFF,TGCAGCGCCGAAAGCTACGGGAGCTCCTACAATGAGCAGTTCTTC
-,TRBV5-4,-,TRBJ1-2,CASSSLDVDYGYTF,TGTGCCAGCAGCTCCTTAGATGTGGATTATGGCTACACCTTC
TRBD1,TRBV6-1,-,TRBJ2-7,CAISEAYRDRDYEQYF,TGTGCCATCAGTGAGGCATACCGGGACAGGGACTACGAGCAGTACTTC
-,TRBV7-9,once,TRBJ2-7,CASSFLGGDEQYF,TGTGCCAGCAGCTTTCTCGGGGGAGACGAGCAGTACTTC
-,TRBV5-5,-,TRBJ1-2,CASSFVYGYTF,TGTGCCAGCAGCTTCGTTTATGGCTACACCTTC